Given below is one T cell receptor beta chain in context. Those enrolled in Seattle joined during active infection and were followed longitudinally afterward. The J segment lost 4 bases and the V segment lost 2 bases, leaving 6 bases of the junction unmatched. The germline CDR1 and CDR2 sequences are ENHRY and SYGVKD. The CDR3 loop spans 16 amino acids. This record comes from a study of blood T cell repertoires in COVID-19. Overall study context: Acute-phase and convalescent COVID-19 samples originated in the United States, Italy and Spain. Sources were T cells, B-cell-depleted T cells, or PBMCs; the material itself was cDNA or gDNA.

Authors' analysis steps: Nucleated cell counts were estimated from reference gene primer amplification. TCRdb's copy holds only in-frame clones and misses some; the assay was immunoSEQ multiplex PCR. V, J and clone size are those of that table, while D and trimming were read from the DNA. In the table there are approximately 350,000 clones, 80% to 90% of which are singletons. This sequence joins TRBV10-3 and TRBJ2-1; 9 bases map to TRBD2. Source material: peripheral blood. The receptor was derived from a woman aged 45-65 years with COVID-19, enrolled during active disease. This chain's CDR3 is CAISETAGGPYNEQFF. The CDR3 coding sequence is TGTGCCATCAGTGAGACGGCGGGAGGGCCTTACAATGAGCAGTTCTTC.